The 28 T cell receptor beta chains given below trace back to one sample, sequenced in a study of blood T cells in healthy people across ages. Through a sample-barcoded 5' primer and a J-beta primer mix, a second PCR was run for roughly 7 to 12 cycles. A single record per CDR3 protein comes from TCRdb applying MiXCR to the 5' RACE reads. The data contain about 1.6 million distinct CDR3 sequences, roughly 32% of them seen just once; the ten biggest clones take up approximately 10%. Specimen: blood. These TCRs come from a woman aged 25 to 45 in good health.

V and J are TRBV7-2 and TRBJ2-7, with 7 positions matching TRBD1. The CDR3 is 16 amino acids. From germline, CDR1 is SGHTA and CDR2 FQGNSA. V shed 0 bases, J shed 0 bases, and the junction held 5 bases outside the gene matches. The CDR3 region has the DNA TGTGCCAGCAGCTTAGCTCCGACAGGGAGCTCCTACGAGCAGTACTTC. The encoded protein is CASSLAPTGSSYEQYF.

The chain employs TRBV28 and TRBJ2-1; TRBD2 aligns across 15 bases. This CDR3 region has 18 residues. Germline V gene sequence: CDR1 MDHEN, CDR2 SYDVKM. V was pared by 6 bases and J by 8 bases, with 14 bases of the junction left unmatched. CDR3 coding DNA: TGTGCCAGCAGAGCAGGACTAGCGGGAGGGCGGGGGTCGGATGAGCAGTTCTTC. It translates to CASRAGLAGGRGSDEQFF.

This rearrangement joins TRBV20-1 to TRBJ2-1; 9 nucleotides match TRBD2. J lost 3 bases, V lost 0 bases, and 15 bases had no gene match. The germline V gene encodes CDR1 DFQATT and CDR2 SNEGSKA (reference sequence). The CDR3 covers 19 residues. The chain's CDR3 is CSARDHGLAGGPDYNEQFF. Here the CDR3 DNA reads TGCAGTGCTAGAGATCACGGACTGGCGGGAGGGCCGGACTACAATGAGCAGTTCTTC.

This clonotype came up a few times. The J gene is TRBJ2-7, the V gene TRBV7-2; unclear D gene. V gave up 0 bases and J gave up 0 bases, with 6 bases separating them. Germline V lookup: CDR1 SGHTA, CDR2 FQGNSA. The CDR3 extends over 14 amino acids. The CDR3 protein is CASSLAQHSYEQYF. CDR3 bases: TGTGCCAGCAGCTTAGCCCAACACTCCTACGAGCAGTACTTC. Full variable domain (rest looked up from reference TRBV7-2 and TRBJ2-7): GAGVSQSPSNKVTEKGKDVELRCDPISGHTALYWYRQSLGQGLEFLIYFQGNSAPDKSGLPSDRFSAERTGGSVSTLTIQRTQQEDSAVYLCASSLAQHSYEQYFGPGTRLTVT.

This clonotype was detected only a few times. The genes are TRBV28 and TRBJ2-3; D gene unclear. V lost 5 bases and J 4 bases, leaving 19 bases between the germline ends. Germline CDR1 reads MDHEN; CDR2 reads SYDVKM. The CDR3 has 16 residues. The CDR3 bases are TGTGCCAGCAGTCGCGGTTCAGGTCCACGGGCAGATACGCAGTATTTT. It yields the protein CASSRGSGPRADTQYF.

This clonotype was recorded only once. This may arise from a read error, as a much more abundant clone is one base away. The conserved final phenylalanine or tryptophan is absent from the CDR3, which likely points to a read error. The gene calls are TRBV29-1 and TRBJ2-1, with TRBD2 identical over 7 bases. There are 13 residues in the CDR3. Germline trimming cut 4 bases from V and 3 bases from J; bases unmatched to any gene: 3. The germline CDR1 and CDR2 sequences are SQVTM and ANQGSEA. The CDR3 DNA follows: TGCAGCGTTGGTGGGACTAACTACAATGAGCAGTTCTGC. Translated: CSVGGTNYNEQFC.

There are a few counts of this clonotype. The chain joins TRBV5-1 to TRBJ2-7; 7 nucleotides line up with TRBD2. Germline CDR1 is SGHRS and CDR2 is YFSETQ. V lost 0 bases to trimming and J lost 5 bases; unmatched junction nucleotides: 8. The CDR3 extends over 15 amino acids. The CDR3 DNA sequence: TGCGCCAGCAGCTTGGGAGCGGGACCGCTGGACGAGCAGTACTTC. Amino acids: CASSLGAGPLDEQYF.

This clonotype was recorded only once. As DNA, the CDR3 is TGTGCCAGCAGTCGTATGAGGGACGACAATGAGCAGTTCTTC. Its protein product is CASSRMRDDNEQFF. The chain uses TRBV28 and TRBJ2-1; either TRBD1 or TRBD2 may supply D (5 bases each). The ends were cut back, 5 bases at V and 5 bases at J, with 13 bases in the middle. Germline lookup yields CDR1 MDHEN and CDR2 SYDVKM. The CDR3 length is 14 residues.

The chain joins TRBV12-3 or TRBV12-4 to TRBJ1-2, with TRBD1 identical over 7 bases. This CDR3 comprises 14 residues. V shed 6 bases, J shed 4 bases, and the junction held 8 bases outside the gene matches. CDR3 residues: CASRPQGNLYGYTF. The CDR3 region has the DNA TGTGCCAGCAGACCACAGGGGAATCTCTATGGCTACACCTTC.

This clonotype was recorded a few times. This chain joins TRBV5-1 and TRBJ2-5; D not certain. V was clipped by 2 bases and J by 3 bases, with 11 bases between them. Looked up from germline, CDR1 is SGHRS and CDR2 is YFSETQ. There are 14 residues in the CDR3. CDR3 DNA: TGCGCCAGCAGCTTTACCGGGCTGAAAGAGACCCAGTACTTC. Translating gives CASSFTGLKETQYF.

J is TRBJ2-7 and V is TRBV20-1, with a tentative D call TRBD1 (5 bases). This CDR3 is 12 amino acids long. Between the trimmed V and J ends, which lost 7 bases and 2 bases, there was a span of 12 bases. Germline CDR1 reads DFQATT; CDR2 reads SNEGSKA (reference sequence). This chain's CDR3 is CSGGKGAYEQYF. The CDR3 DNA follows: TGCAGTGGGGGTAAAGGGGCCTACGAGCAGTACTTC.

A few counts support this clonotype. The genes are TRBV28 and TRBJ2-7, with 7 positions matching TRBD2. This CDR3 has 15 residues. V shed 3 bases and J 3 bases; nucleotides not matched to a gene: 8. Germline assignment: CDR1 MDHEN and CDR2 SYDVKM. CDR3 nucleotide sequence: TGTGCCAGCAGTTTGGGTGGGAGGGCCCACTACGAGCAGTACTTC. This encodes CASSLGGRAHYEQYF.

This chain links TRBV20-1 with TRBJ2-3, with a tentative D call TRBD2 (6 bases). This CDR3 is 14 amino acids long. Trimming cost V 1 base and J 1 base, with 9 bases left between them. Germline V lookup: CDR1 DFQATT, CDR2 SNEGSKA (reference sequence). CDR3 protein: CSARGASGTDTQYF. CDR3 DNA: TGCAGTGCTAGAGGGGCTAGCGGCACAGATACGCAGTATTTT.

This clonotype was observed once. The chain links TRBV20-1 to TRBJ2-5, with TRBD2 matching over 7 bases. There are 13 residues in the CDR3. The germline V gene encodes CDR1 DFQATT and CDR2 SNEGSKA (reference sequence). J gave up 11 bases and V 6 bases, and 15 bases lay outside the gene matches. This chain's CDR3 is CSALHREDYAQYF. In DNA, the CDR3 is TGCAGTGCCTTACACCGGGAGGATTACGCGCAGTACTTC.

This clonotype was seen only a few times. CDR3 in DNA: TGTGCCAGCAGTCCCATCACTAGCGGGAGAGGCGAGCAGTACTTC. The encoded protein is CASSPITSGRGEQYF. The genes are TRBV27 and TRBJ2-7; the match to TRBD2 covers 11 bases. The length of the CDR3 is 15 residues. J was trimmed by 6 bases and V by 5 bases; bases with no gene match: 9. Germline values: CDR1 MNHEY, CDR2 SMNVEV (reference sequence).

CDR3 sequence (DNA): TGTGCCAGCGGGCCGGGGACTGGTACCGACGAGCAGTACTTC. This translates into CASGPGTGTDEQYF. This chain links TRBV2 with TRBJ2-4, with D perhaps TRBD2 (6 bases). Judging by the DNA end, TRBJ2-7 fits better; the J call may be wrong. CDR1 is SNHLY, CDR2 FYNNEI, per germline. This CDR3 is 14 amino acids long.

The rearrangement uses TRBV6-1 and TRBJ2-3; 9 bases fit TRBD2. There are 15 residues in the CDR3. The junction had 5 bases not matched to a gene; V was cut back by 1 base and J by 6 bases. Germline CDR1 is MNHNS and CDR2 is SASEGT. CDR3 nucleotide sequence: TGTGCCAGCAGTGAAGGTCTAGCGGGGTGGGATACGCAGTATTTT. Translated: CASSEGLAGWDTQYF.

The J gene is TRBJ2-3, the V gene TRBV20-1; D call uncertain. This CDR3 is built from 12 residues. Germline-derived CDR1 and CDR2 are DFQATT and SNEGSKA (reference sequence). V lost 4 bases and J 1 base, leaving 6 bases between the germline ends. The CDR3 here is CSAILGTDTQYF. The CDR3 nucleotides read TGCAGTGCTATCCTAGGCACAGATACGCAGTATTTT.

This clonotype turned up a few times. The V call is TRBV10-3, the J call TRBJ1-1; 7 bases align to TRBD1. With V trimmed by 3 bases and J by 4 bases, 14 bases remained unmatched. Germline V gene sequence: CDR1 ENHRY, CDR2 SYGVKD. The CDR3 sequence is 17 residues long. Written as DNA, the CDR3 is TGTGCCATCAGTGACCAGCGAGCCGGACAGGACGGCACTGAAGCTTTCTTT. Translation: CAISDQRAGQDGTEAFF.

The J gene is TRBJ2-2, the V gene TRBV10-3; 8 bases map to TRBD2. The junction had 9 bases not matched to a gene; V was cut back by 3 bases and J by 6 bases. The CDR3 runs to 16 residues. Germline CDR1 and CDR2: ENHRY and SYGVKD. The CDR3 loop is CAISDPRSREAGELFF. CDR3 in DNA: TGTGCCATCAGTGACCCGAGGTCGCGGGAGGCCGGGGAGCTGTTTTTT.

V usage is TRBV7-3 and J usage is TRBJ2-2; D is possibly TRBD1 or TRBD2 (5 bases each). The CDR3 has 15 residues. Germline values: CDR1 SGHTA, CDR2 FQGTGA. V lost 1 base, J lost 2 bases, and 8 bases lay in between. The CDR3 nucleotides are TGTGCCAGCAGCTTAAGGGGGATCAACACCGGGGAGCTGTTTTTT. Amino acid sequence: CASSLRGINTGELFF.

V and J are TRBV29-1 and TRBJ2-1; tentative D call: TRBD1 (5 bases). Germline V gene sequence: CDR1 SQVTM, CDR2 ANQGSEA. V was cut by 3 bases and J by 12 bases, with 15 bases left in between. The CDR3 has 12 amino acids. The CDR3, as DNA: TGCAGCGTTGACAGACAGTCCTATGGGCAGTTCTTC. Residues: CSVDRQSYGQFF.

Comments on this clonotype: Mismatch with germline at one junction end may stem from a read error. The genes are TRBV5-1 and TRBJ1-2; perhaps TRBD1 as D (5 bases). The CDR3 sequence is 16 residues long. Germline loops: CDR1 SGHRS, CDR2 YFSETQ. The CDR3 loop is CTSSLAGTSIHYGYTF. CDR3 nucleotide sequence: TGCACCAGCAGCTTAGCCGGGACCTCAATCCACTATGGCTACACCTTC.

There are a few counts of this clonotype. The gene calls are TRBV24-1 and TRBJ2-3, with 7 nucleotides matching TRBD1. CDR1 and CDR2 from the germline V gene are KGHDR and SFDVKD. The CDR3 is made up of 14 amino acids. J was trimmed by 3 bases and V by 12 bases; bases with no gene match: 11. The CDR3 loop reads CAAKGARQTDTQYF. CDR3 in DNA: TGTGCCGCAAAGGGGGCCCGACAGACAGATACGCAGTATTTT.

This clonotype was picked up a small number of times. The V call is TRBV20-1, the J call TRBJ2-5; D may correspond to TRBD1 or TRBD2 (6 bases each). Trimming shortened V by 0 bases and J by 5 bases, and 16 bases separated the two germline ends. The germline V gene encodes CDR1 DFQATT and CDR2 SNEGSKA (reference sequence). The CDR3 has 15 amino acids. The CDR3 protein is CSARDRRGSRETQYF. The CDR3 bases are TGCAGTGCTAGAGATCGGAGGGGGTCGCGGGAGACCCAGTACTTC.

V is TRBV7-8 and J is TRBJ2-1, with 8 bases identical to TRBD2. The CDR3 consists of 14 residues. Germline V gene data show CDR1 as SGHVS and CDR2 as FQNEAQ. V gave up 7 bases and J gave up 6 bases; unmatched junction bases: 8. CDR3 sequence: CASNRGGLSNEQFF. The DNA of the CDR3 is TGTGCCAGCAATCGCGGGGGGCTATCCAATGAGCAGTTCTTC.

This clonotype has at least ten counts. The J gene is TRBJ2-7, the V gene TRBV4-1, with 7 bases matching TRBD2. Germline loops: CDR1 MGHRA, CDR2 YSYEKL. The CDR3 length is 13 residues. The junction had 5 bases not matched to a gene; V was cut back by 4 bases and J by 5 bases. The CDR3: CASSPREEHEQYF. The CDR3 region has the DNA TGCGCCAGCAGCCCCCGGGAGGAGCACGAGCAGTACTTC.

The chain links TRBV2 to TRBJ2-1; TRBD2 matches 9 bases. Germline CDR1 and CDR2: SNHLY and FYNNEI. The CDR3 is made up of 12 amino acids. The CDR3 sequence: CDGGRAANEQFF. The CDR3 DNA sequence: TGTGACGGCGGGAGGGCCGCGAATGAGCAGTTCTTC.